This TCR beta chain originates from a study of T cell changes during pregnancy in multiple sclerosis. TCRdb's table, derived via immunoSEQ multiplex PCR, lists solely in-frame clones and lacks some. The data hold 40,000 to 50,000 clones, with 90% to 95% observed a single time. This CDR3 contains 16 residues. With 1 base clipped from V and 5 bases from J, the junction kept 2 bases outside the gene matches. The germline gives CDR1 SGHTA, CDR2 FQGTGA. The origin of this receptor is a female donor with multiple sclerosis, enrolled in a pregnancy study. This chain connects TRBV7-3 to TRBJ2-1, with 13 bases identical to TRBD2. This specimen was CD8+ T cells from peripheral blood mononuclear cells, taken after pregnancy. The CDR3 region is CASSLRTSGRDNEQFF. DNA for the CDR3: TGTGCCAGCAGCTTAAGAACTAGCGGGAGGGACAATGAGCAGTTCTTC.